A single sample gave rise to the 28 T cell receptor beta chains below, sequenced in a study of CD8 T cells in Susac syndrome. The authors reverse transcribed roughly 0.5 to 1 ug RNA with random hexamers. TCRdb reprocessed the immunoSEQ multiplex PCR reads with MiXCR, giving one entry per CDR3 protein. The repertoire consists of around 130,000 distinct CDR3 sequences, with approximately 79% occurring once and the leading ten covering roughly 0.5%. The specimen was CD8+ T cells from PBMCs. The receptor set was obtained from a human donor with multiple sclerosis.

The chain carries TRBV19 and TRBJ1-2; unclear D gene. Germline lookup yields CDR1 LNHDA and CDR2 SQIVND (reference sequence). V lost 7 bases, J lost 0 bases, and 12 bases lay in between. The CDR3 spans 14 residues. As DNA, the CDR3 is TGTGCCAGTACCCCACACCCGTCTAACTATGGCTACACCTTC. Protein product: CASTPHPSNYGYTF. Together with reference TRBV19 and TRBJ1-2, the CDR3 gives the full variable domain: DGGITQSPKYLFRKEGQNVTLSCEQNLNHDAMYWYRQDPGQGLRLIYYSQIVNDFQKGDIAEGYSVSREKKESFPLTVTSAQKNPTAFYLCASTPHPSNYGYTFGSGTRLTVV.

The rearrangement links TRBV7-9 to TRBJ2-1; 13 positions match TRBD2. CDR1 and CDR2 from the germline V gene are SEHNR and FQNEAQ (reference sequence). V gave up 4 bases and J gave up 8 bases; unmatched junction bases: 11. This CDR3 is built from 17 residues. The CDR3 DNA follows: TGTGCCAGCAGCTGGGGGGGGACTAGCGGGATTCCGGATGAGCAGTTCTTC. It encodes CASSWGGTSGIPDEQFF.

This chain links TRBV7-9 with TRBJ2-1; D remains unclear. Germline V lookup: CDR1 SEHNR, CDR2 FQNEAQ (reference sequence). CDR3 length: 14 residues. Deletions cut 5 bases from V and 3 bases from J, with 11 bases between. The CDR3 coding sequence is TGTGCCAGCAGCCTGCGCGGAGACTACAATGAGCAGTTCTTC. This encodes CASSLRGDYNEQFF.

The J gene is TRBJ2-7, the V gene TRBV5-4, with a weak D call TRBD2 (6 bases). V lost 9 bases and J lost 2, with 24 bases in between. CDR3 length: 16 residues. Germline loops: CDR1 SGHNT, CDR2 YYREEE (reference sequence). The CDR3 spells CATLVHSSGDTYEQYF. The CDR3 bases are TGTGCCACCCTTGTTCACTCTTCGGGGGATACCTACGAGCAGTACTTC. Filled out from reference TRBV5-4 and TRBJ2-7, the complete variable domain reads ETGVTQSPTHLIKTRGQQVTLRCSSQSGHNTVSWYQQALGQGPQFIFQYYREEENGRGNFPPRFSGLQFPNYSSELNVNALELDDSALYLCATLVHSSGDTYEQYFGPGTRLTVT.

This clonotype was observed once. The V gene is TRBV5-5, the J gene TRBJ2-3; maybe TRBD1 (5 bases). The CDR3 loop spans 15 amino acids. Germline loops: CDR1 SGHKS, CDR2 YYEKEE (reference sequence). V lost 4 bases and J lost 2, with 14 bases in between. Here the CDR3 DNA reads TGTGCCAGCAGCCCTCCCGAAGGGGACACAGATACGCAGTATTTT. Its protein is CASSPPEGDTDTQYF.

The V gene is TRBV4-1, the J gene TRBJ2-1; no firm D call. The CDR3 sequence is 15 residues long. The germline V gene encodes CDR1 MGHRA and CDR2 YSYEKL. V was trimmed by 5 bases and J by 0 bases, leaving 11 bases between them. CDR3 protein: CASSSRTSSYNEQFF. The CDR3 nucleotides read TGCGCCAGCAGCTCGAGGACCAGCTCCTACAATGAGCAGTTCTTC.

The chain carries TRBV19 and TRBJ1-1; no clear D. Germline lookup yields CDR1 LNHDA and CDR2 SQIVND (reference sequence). The CDR3 covers 14 residues. V was pared by 5 bases and J by 0 bases, with 10 bases between. Here the CDR3 DNA reads TGTGCCAGTAGTCCCACGTGGATGAACACTGAAGCTTTCTTT. Residues: CASSPTWMNTEAFF.

V usage is TRBV12-3 or TRBV12-4 and J usage is TRBJ2-2; D is unresolved. The CDR3 runs 14 residues. Trimming stripped 6 bases from V and 6 bases from J, with 14 bases between. The CDR3 region has the DNA TGTGCCAGCAGCCCGACCCCGAGGTCCGGGGAGCTGTTTTTT. Amino acids: CASSPTPRSGELFF.

The chain is built from TRBV4-3 and TRBJ2-2, with D perhaps TRBD2 (5 bases). This CDR3 comprises 18 residues. Trimming took off 0 bases at V and 4 bases at J, with 18 bases between the two ends. Germline CDR1 reads LGHNA; CDR2 reads YSLEER. The CDR3 DNA follows: TGCGCCAGCAGCCAAGACGGAGTCAGGCTTCGGGGCACCGGGGAGCTGTTTTTT. It is translated as CASSQDGVRLRGTGELFF.

A single count supports this clonotype. The chain has TRBV20-1 and TRBJ1-1, with D uncertain. The CDR3 runs to 18 residues. CDR1 is DFQATT, CDR2 SNEGSKA, per germline (reference sequence). CDR3 residues: CRALTSTRTPRANTEAFF. The CDR3, as DNA: TGCAGAGCCCTTACCTCAACTCGGACCCCTCGGGCTAACACTGAAGCTTTCTTT.

The chain links TRBV7-9 to TRBJ1-4; 12 bases line up with TRBD1. V shed 7 bases and J 6 bases; nucleotides not matched to a gene: 9. Germline lookup yields CDR1 SEHNR and CDR2 FQNEAQ (reference sequence). The CDR3 spans 16 residues. For the CDR3, the DNA is TGTGCCAGCACCGAGGGGACAGGGGGCTTCGATGAAAAACTGTTTTTT. Translation: CASTEGTGGFDEKLFF.

The chain is built from TRBV9 and TRBJ2-1; 11 bases agree with TRBD2. This CDR3 spans 19 amino acids. Germline CDR1 SGDLS, CDR2 YYNGEE. V shed 0 bases, J shed 6 bases, and the junction held 14 bases outside the gene matches. The CDR3 loop reads CASSVEGGVAGGPGNEQFF. As DNA, the CDR3 is TGTGCCAGCAGCGTAGAAGGCGGGGTAGCGGGGGGGCCTGGCAATGAGCAGTTCTTC.

V is TRBV7-8 and J is TRBJ2-2; D possibly corresponds to TRBD2 (7 bases). The germline V gene encodes CDR1 SGHVS and CDR2 FQNEAQ. V lost 10 bases, J lost 2 bases, and 20 bases lay in between. This CDR3 comprises 16 residues. This CDR3 is CATSLSSGTNTGELFF. DNA of the CDR3: TGTGCCACCTCACTCTCCAGCGGGACAAACACCGGGGAGCTGTTTTTT.

The chain couples TRBV27 to TRBJ2-1, with 8 bases that match TRBD2. Germline V lookup: CDR1 MNHEY, CDR2 SMNVEV (reference sequence). This CDR3 is 16 amino acids long. Trimming took 0 bases from V and 7 from J; bases not matched to a gene: 8. As DNA, the CDR3 is TGTGCCAGCAGTTTATCTCCGGCGGGAGGTTCGAATGAGCAGTTCTTC. Residues: CASSLSPAGGSNEQFF.

The V gene is TRBV7-2, the J gene TRBJ2-7; the match to TRBD1 covers 8 bases. The ends lost 5 bases at V and 1 base at J; junction bases unmatched: 10. CDR1 and CDR2 from the germline V gene are SGHTA and FQGNSA. This CDR3 is built from 16 residues. The CDR3: CASSVDNRTGSYEQYF. The CDR3 nucleotides are TGTGCCAGCAGCGTAGACAACAGGACAGGGTCCTACGAGCAGTACTTC.

The gene calls are TRBV4-1 and TRBJ2-1; D tentatively reads TRBD1 or TRBD2 (6 bases each). V was clipped by 4 bases and J by 1 base, with 17 bases between them. In germline, CDR1 is MGHRA, CDR2 YSYEKL. The length of the CDR3 is 17 residues. For the CDR3, the DNA is TGCGCCAGCAGCCCCCCTGGGAGGACAGATTCCTACAATGAGCAGTTCTTC. Amino acids: CASSPPGRTDSYNEQFF.

This chain connects TRBV20-1 to TRBJ2-7; D possibly corresponds to TRBD1 (6 bases). CDR3 length: 13 residues. Germline V gene lookup returns CDR1 DFQATT and CDR2 SNEGSKA (reference sequence). Trimming took off 3 bases at V and 0 bases at J, with 9 bases between the two ends. In nucleotides, the CDR3 is TGCAGTGCTAGGGGGGACAACTCCTACGAGCAGTACTTC. It encodes CSARGDNSYEQYF.

V and J are TRBV19 and TRBJ1-2; D gene unclear. The CDR3 spans 12 residues. The V end was cut by 5 bases, the J end by 8 bases, with 12 bases between. Germline values: CDR1 LNHDA, CDR2 SQIVND (reference sequence). CDR3: CASSLNSDGYTF. In DNA, the CDR3 is TGTGCCAGTAGTTTAAACTCGGACGGCTACACCTTC.

This clonotype was counted a few times. The chain links TRBV3-1 to TRBJ2-7, with 7 nucleotides matching TRBD2. V gave up 4 bases and J gave up 2 bases; unmatched junction bases: 17. Per germline, CDR1 LGHDT and CDR2 YNNKEL (reference sequence). The CDR3 spans 18 residues. As DNA, the CDR3 is TGTGCCAGCAGCCCAGACGGGGTAATTGGGGAGGGACCCTACGAGCAGTACTTC. Protein: CASSPDGVIGEGPYEQYF.

The chain couples TRBV2 to TRBJ2-1; 7 nucleotides align to TRBD2. V shed 2 bases and J 5 bases; nucleotides not matched to a gene: 9. This CDR3 has 16 amino acids. Looked up from germline, CDR1 is SNHLY and CDR2 is FYNNEI. The CDR3 sequence: CASSECCGSLNNEQFF. CDR3 nucleotide sequence: TGTGCCAGCAGTGAATGTTGCGGGAGCTTAAACAATGAGCAGTTCTTC.

This clonotype came up once. A read error may produce the germline difference seen at one junction end. The rearrangement links TRBV5-4 to TRBJ2-1; 9 bases are a match to TRBD1. The CDR3 spans 14 residues. CDR1 is SGHNT and CDR2 is YYREEE in the germline V gene (reference sequence). DNA of the CDR3: TGTGCCAGCAGCTATGGACAGGGGCCAATCGAGCAGTCCTTC. This encodes CASSYGQGPIEQSF.

The chain has TRBV4-1 and TRBJ2-1; 7 positions match TRBD2. Germline assignment: CDR1 MGHRA and CDR2 YSYEKL. Trimming took 1 base from V and 1 from J; bases not matched to a gene: 10. The CDR3 totals 18 residues. The CDR3 here is CASSQGDWASGSYNEQFF. In DNA, the CDR3 is TGCGCCAGCAGCCAAGGGGATTGGGCTAGCGGTTCCTACAATGAGCAGTTCTTC.

This clonotype has just a few counts. This chain links TRBV2 with TRBJ2-3, with 8 bases identical to TRBD2. V gave up 6 bases and J gave up 4 bases; unmatched junction bases: 12. The length of the CDR3 is 16 residues. Looked up from germline, CDR1 is SNHLY and CDR2 is FYNNEI. CDR3 in DNA: TGTGCCAGCAGAACAACGGGGGGGCGTATGGCAGATACGCAGTATTTT. Its translation: CASRTTGGRMADTQYF.

This clonotype was counted only a few times. The rearrangement joins TRBV5-6 to TRBJ1-5, with a weak D call TRBD1 (5 bases). The CDR3 sequence is 11 residues long. V lost 4 bases and J lost 11, with 10 bases in between. CDR1 is SGHDT, CDR2 YYEEEE, per germline. CDR3 protein: CASSPRVAQHF. CDR3 sequence (DNA): TGTGCCAGCAGCCCCAGGGTGGCCCAGCATTTT.

V is TRBV2 and J is TRBJ2-3; D is uncertain. Trimming removed 3 bases from V and 6 bases from J, with 13 bases in between. The V gene's germline CDR1 is SNHLY and CDR2 FYNNEI. The CDR3 spans 14 residues. The CDR3 region is CASSEGGRFDTQYF. CDR3 DNA: TGTGCCAGCAGTGAGGGTGGACGGTTTGATACGCAGTATTTT.

The chain uses TRBV5-4 and TRBJ1-1; 8 bases are a match to TRBD1. From germline, CDR1 is SGHNT and CDR2 YYREEE (reference sequence). This CDR3 has 15 residues. The V and J ends lost 4 bases and 1 base, in that order; junction bases with no gene match: 6. In DNA form, the CDR3 reads TGTGCCAGCAGCGTGGACAGGGAGGGGAACACTGAAGCTTTCTTT. Translating gives CASSVDREGNTEAFF.

This sequence joins TRBV7-2 and TRBJ2-5; the match to TRBD1 covers 7 bases. Trimming at V came to 7 bases and at J to 3 bases, leaving 8 bases not matched to a gene. This CDR3 is 14 amino acids long. Looked up from germline, CDR1 is SGHTA and CDR2 is FQGNSA. The CDR3 DNA reads TGTGCCAGCACCCGGACAGGCCCTAAAGAGACCCAGTACTTC. This gives the protein CASTRTGPKETQYF.

This chain links TRBV6-1 with TRBJ2-3; D is unresolved. V was trimmed by 8 bases and J by 1 base, leaving 13 bases between them. This CDR3 has 14 amino acids. The germline gives CDR1 MNHNS, CDR2 SASEGT. CDR3 DNA: TGTGCCAGCGCCGGAGTAGGACGCACAGATACGCAGTATTTT. This encodes CASAGVGRTDTQYF.